This T cell receptor (beta chain) came from a study of control samples from healthy donors and cancer patients (TCRdb year 2020). This clone was counted a single time. The antigen it recognizes is unknown. Nothing much larger sits one base from this clone, and base qualities are not available. Receptor libraries were prepared by the immunoSEQ multiplex PCR assay. The clones in this table, taken by TCRdb from immuneACCESS, are in-frame only. Not every clone is retained; where verified, under half of the shortfall comes from an unresolved V gene, and the cause of the rest is unknown. The sample table lists roughly 80,000 clones, 70% to 90% of them with a count of one. Together, the top ten hold around 5.4% of the sample. The clonotype was recovered from a woman aged 45-65 years in good health. Sequencing was carried out using blood.

The CDR3 reads as follows: CSGRKQPEAFF. The DNA sequence follows: TGCAGCGGGCGAAAACAGCCTGAAGCTTTCTTT. The sequence links TRBV29-1 to TRBJ1-1; the D gene lacks a confident call. Relative to germline, V is 7 bases shorter and J is 6 bases shorter, with 12 bases between their ends. The germline V gene specifies SQVTM as CDR1 and ANQGSEA as CDR2. From cysteine to phenylalanine, the CDR3 is 11 amino acids long. The DNA shown is the 33-base CDR3, in frame from base 1. The CDR3, completed at both ends by the reference TRBV29-1 and TRBJ1-1 genes, gives the full variable domain SAVISQKPSRDICQRGTSLTIQCQVDSQVTMMFWYRQQPGQSLTLIATANQGSEATYESGFVIDKFPISRPNLTFSTLTVSNMSPEDSSIYLCSGRKQPEAFFGQGTRLTVV.